This T cell receptor (beta chain) comes out of a study of OX40 agonist ivuxolimab in advanced cancers. Turning to the study itself: Aged roughly 20 to 85 with a mean of approximately 57 years, they were about 83% male. Anti-PD-1, anti-PD-L1 or anti-CTLA-4 therapy given earlier was allowed, and over 35% had some. Study-level results: Expanded clones were, on average, more numerous among CD8+ T cells than CD4+.

Assay: immunoSEQ multiplex PCR; the TCRdb copy retains only in-frame clones and omits some. The table includes about 66,000 clones, roughly 87% detected once. As for this clone: The antigen is unknown.

The germline V gene has CDR1 MNHEY and CDR2 SMNVEV (reference sequence). The V end lost 6 bases, the J end lost 5 bases, and 7 bases lay between the germline ends. This CDR3 region has 12 residues. The TCR sequence derives from an adult with an advanced solid tumor such as melanoma, head and neck, liver or kidney cancer. The sequenced sample was CD4+ or CD8+ T cells sorted from blood, obtained in a trial of the OX40 agonist ivuxolimab. The chain employs TRBV27 and TRBJ2-2, with D hard to call. The CDR3 nucleotides are TGTGCCAGCAGATCTGGGACCGGGGAGCTGTTTTTT. Translating it yields CASRSGTGELFF.